Listed below are T cell receptor beta chains from one sample, sequenced in a study of CD8 T cells in Susac syndrome. In TCRdb, the immunoSEQ multiplex PCR reads were re-called with MiXCR into one record per CDR3 protein. The table records roughly 160,000 distinct CDR3 sequences, 95% to 97% of them present only once. Sample: CD4+ T cells from PBMCs. These receptors originate from a human donor with Susac syndrome. CDR3s include the opening cysteine and the closing phenylalanine or tryptophan.

j_gene: TRBJ2-7
v_gene: TRBV6-2/TRBV6-3
CDR3aa: CASSYSRDRAYEQYF

j_gene: TRBJ2-3
v_gene: TRBV20-1
CDR3aa: CSASTDTQYF

j_gene: TRBJ2-5
v_gene: TRBV7-2
CDR3aa: CASSPRLRVRETQYF

j_gene: TRBJ1-5
v_gene: TRBV28
CDR3aa: CASSLGTGGLIGNQPQHF

j_gene: TRBJ1-3
v_gene: TRBV12-3/TRBV12-4
CDR3aa: CASSIRTGFGNTIYF

j_gene: TRBJ2-5
v_gene: TRBV15
CDR3aa: CATSRLLTGGQETQYF

j_gene: TRBJ2-1
v_gene: TRBV14
CDR3aa: CASSQSGLAGVEQFF

j_gene: TRBJ2-1
v_gene: TRBV10-3
CDR3aa: CAISGEGNEQFF

j_gene: TRBJ2-5
v_gene: TRBV7-2
CDR3aa: CASSMGLAGTETQYF

j_gene: TRBJ2-7
v_gene: TRBV20-1
CDR3aa: CSASAPLAGVYEQYF

j_gene: TRBJ2-1
v_gene: TRBV20-1
CDR3aa: CSASSGTNEQFF

j_gene: TRBJ2-5
v_gene: TRBV10-3
CDR3aa: CAISDGRGQETQYF

j_gene: TRBJ2-7
v_gene: TRBV5-1
CDR3aa: CASSPPGLHYEQYF

j_gene: TRBJ2-1
v_gene: TRBV6-1
CDR3aa: CASSDGGAMGQWAFF